This TCR beta chain was found in a study of radiation and T cells in renal cell carcinoma. TCRdb's copy holds only in-frame clones and misses some; the assay was immunoSEQ multiplex PCR. This repertoire shows 150,000 or so clones, less than 90% found once; its top ten account for around 11%. Study-wide findings and caveats: Top tumor clonotypes rose in blood 2 weeks post-radiation, then contracted. Pretreatment tumor biopsies were lacking, so baseline clonotypes are unknown.

Noted time point: blood 4 weeks post-SBRT, at nephrectomy. Treatment specified: 15 Gy SBRT to primary tumor, nephrectomy 4 weeks later. Nephrectomy followed 15 Gy stereotactic body radiation by 4 weeks. Clear cell pathology was present in this patient's renal cell carcinoma. The length of the CDR3 is 14 residues. The V and J ends lost 0 bases and 1 base respectively, with 6 bases between them. From germline, CDR1 is LNHNV and CDR2 YYDKDF (reference sequence). A word on this clone: Its target is unknown.

The clonotype was recovered from a woman aged 45-65 years with renal cell carcinoma. Material: blood, obtained from a patient whose treatment included radiotherapy and nephrectomy. The V gene is TRBV15, the J gene TRBJ1-1; TRBD1 might be the D (5 bases). CDR3 loop: CATSRDRGNTEAFF. The CDR3 DNA follows: TGTGCCACCAGCAGAGATAGGGGGAACACTGAAGCTTTCTTT.